This TCR beta chain was sequenced for a study of blood T cell repertoires in COVID-19. Study context: There were acute and convalescent COVID-19 samples, and they came from the United States, Italy and Spain. Nucleic acid was either cDNA or gDNA, and it came from T cells, B-cell-depleted T cells, or PBMCs.

The CDR3 has 13 amino acids. Germline V lookup: CDR1 MNHEY, CDR2 SMNVEV (reference sequence). The V gene lost 3 bases and the J gene lost 5 bases, with 8 bases spanning the gap. Original handling: Reference gene primer amplification gave estimated nucleated cell counts. The repertoire was sequenced with immunoSEQ multiplex PCR; TCRdb's copy has only in-frame clones and lacks some. V and J calls and clone size are those listed in that table; D and trimming were worked out from the DNA. Found here are about 430,000 clones, approximately 90% of them singletons; the top ten hold roughly 0.84%. This TCR derives from a young man with COVID-19, enrolled during active disease. The rearrangement links TRBV27 to TRBJ1-5; unclear D gene. The source material was peripheral blood. In DNA form, the CDR3 reads TGTGCCAGCAGTTTTGCGGTTGATCAGCCCCAGCATTTT. The encoded protein is CASSFAVDQPQHF.